This T cell receptor (beta chain) is drawn from a study of vaccination effects on CD4 cells after COVID-19. For the study at large: Every participant took two doses of the BNT162b2 or mRNA-1273 vaccine.

Cells that had been cultured for about 10 days were the source of isolated CD4+ T cells. Study-level findings and limits: The study got few convalescent patients and did not collect any early post-infection timepoints. Infection- and vaccine-induced clones contracted markedly late after vaccination. Healthy vaccinees had only 1 of 255 vaccine-induced clones cross-react with common cold coronaviruses.

Profiling relied on immunoSEQ multiplex PCR, and the TCRdb table lists in-frame clones only, not all of them. The repertoire holds roughly 40,000 clones, with 65% to 70% as singletons. Germline CDR1 reads SNHLY; CDR2 reads FYNNEI. V lost 9 bases, J lost 3 bases, and 11 bases lay in between. This CDR3 contains 12 residues. Concerning this clone: What it binds is not known.

The V and J genes are TRBV2 and TRBJ2-5; no firm D call. The sequence was obtained from a human donor who received a COVID-19 vaccine. Sequences were derived from CD4+ T cells from PBMCs cultured without peptide, sampled before COVID-19 vaccination. The CDR3 here is CASRLGKETQYF. CDR3 bases: TGTGCCAGTAGGCTGGGAAAAGAGACCCAGTACTTC.